This is a list of T cell receptor beta chains from one sample in a study of blood T cell repertoires in COVID-19. Sequencing used immunoSEQ multiplex PCR; TCRdb keeps in-frame clones, though not all of them. Of 130,000 to 150,000 clones in the sample, roughly 90% were seen once. Sequencing used PBMCs or T cells enriched from blood (not recorded which). The receptors were gathered from a woman aged 35 to 49 who had been exposed to COVID-19. CDR3s include the opening cysteine and the closing phenylalanine or tryptophan. Each record gives: clone size, D gene, V gene, J gene, CDR3 protein, CDR3 DNA. D genes are given only for firm matches. Where a row states a size, it is once, few, many or the class of an expanded clone; other rows omit it.

NA	TRBD2	TRBV7-9	TRBJ2-1	CASSFGEGSPNEQFF	TGTGCCAGCAGCTTCGGGGAGGGGTCGCCCAATGAGCAGTTCTTC
NA	TRBD1	TRBV11-2	TRBJ2-5	CASSFTTGGQETQYF	TGTGCCAGCAGCTTTACGACAGGGGGACAAGAGACCCAGTACTTC
NA	TRBD2	TRBV13	TRBJ2-1	CASTLRESGGNEQFF	TGTGCCAGCACCCTAAGGGAGAGCGGGGGGAATGAGCAGTTCTTC
NA	NA	TRBV10-2	TRBJ2-3	CASSDRSGIGTDTQYF	TGCGCCAGCAGTGATAGATCCGGGATAGGCACAGATACGCAGTATTTT
few	NA	TRBV4-3	TRBJ2-2	CASSQETGYGELFF	TGCGCCAGCAGCCAAGAAACAGGTTACGGGGAGCTGTTTTTT
NA	NA	TRBV6-1	TRBJ1-6	CASSVSTGPTGSPLHF	TGTGCCAGCAGTGTCTCTACAGGGCCGACGGGTTCACCCCTCCACTTT
NA	TRBD1	TRBV5-1	TRBJ1-2	CASSTKTGGASGTF	TGCGCCAGCAGTACAAAGACAGGGGGCGCGTCTGGAACCTTC
NA	TRBD1	TRBV5-8	TRBJ1-2	CASSPGQGYGYTF	TGTGCCAGCAGCCCGGGACAGGGATATGGCTACACCTTC
NA	TRBD1	TRBV28	TRBJ2-7	CASRPGQSYEQYF	TGTGCCAGCAGACCGGGACAGTCCTACGAGCAGTACTTC
NA	TRBD1	TRBV29-1	TRBJ2-1	CSVLLGQELNEQFF	TGCAGCGTCCTACTGGGACAGGAACTCAATGAGCAGTTCTTC
NA	NA	TRBV27	TRBJ1-2	CASSLSSRGIYGYTF	TGTGCCAGCAGTTTATCTTCCAGGGGAATCTATGGCTACACCTTC
once	NA	TRBV6-5	TRBJ1-5	CASSYEAYNQPQHF	TGTGCCAGCAGTTATGAGGCCTACAATCAGCCCCAGCATTTT
NA	TRBD1	TRBV27	TRBJ1-5	CASRRTGTGDNQPQHF	TGTGCCAGCAGACGTACCGGGACAGGGGACAATCAGCCCCAGCATTTT
few	NA	TRBV28	TRBJ1-1	CASQIGVYEAFF	TGTGCCAGCCAGATCGGAGTGTACGAAGCTTTCTTT
NA	TRBD2	TRBV7-8	TRBJ2-1	CASSLGAGGHNEQFF	TGTGCCAGCAGCTTAGGAGCGGGAGGCCACAATGAGCAGTTCTTC
once	NA	TRBV28	TRBJ1-5	CASSLFVDYSNQPQHF	TGTGCCAGCAGTTTATTTGTAGATTATAGCAATCAGCCCCAGCATTTT
NA	NA	TRBV5-1	TRBJ2-7	CASRAMQGGNPYEQYF	TGCGCCAGTCGCGCTATGCAGGGGGGAAACCCCTACGAGCAGTACTTC
NA	TRBD2	TRBV27	TRBJ2-2	CASSRQASGDYANTGELFF	TGTGCCAGCAGCCGACAGGCTAGCGGGGACTACGCGAACACCGGGGAGCTGTTTTTT
NA	TRBD2	TRBV28	TRBJ2-1	CASSLLGASGIYNEQFF	TGTGCCAGCAGTTTACTTGGGGCTAGCGGGATATACAATGAGCAGTTCTTC
NA	NA	TRBV21-1	TRBJ2-2	CASSKGLLAGRTGELFF	TGTGCCAGCAGCAAAGGGTTGTTGGCAGGGCGCACCGGGGAGCTGTTTTTT
once	TRBD1	TRBV29-1	TRBJ1-1	CSIPRSGGEANTEAFF	TGCAGCATCCCAAGGTCAGGGGGCGAGGCGAACACTGAAGCTTTCTTT
NA	TRBD2	TRBV5-1	TRBJ2-3	CASSGASGGSTDTQYF	TGCGCCAGCAGCGGGGCTAGCGGGGGTAGCACAGATACGCAGTATTTT
NA	TRBD1	TRBV5-1	TRBJ2-3	CASSRDSKDTQYF	TGCGCCAGCAGCCGGGACAGCAAAGATACGCAGTATTTT
once	TRBD2	TRBV28	TRBJ2-1	CASSSSGLAGVNEQFF	TGTGCCAGCAGTTCATCGGGACTAGCGGGAGTTAATGAGCAGTTCTTC
NA	NA	TRBV29-1	TRBJ2-7	CSVGQGRYEQYF	TGCAGCGTTGGGCAGGGGAGATACGAGCAGTACTTC
NA	NA	TRBV4-1	TRBJ2-1	CASSQDLDSAYNEQFF	TGCGCCAGCAGCCAAGATTTGGACAGCGCTTACAATGAGCAGTTCTTC
NA	NA	TRBV9	TRBJ2-5	CASSSEETQYF	TGTGCCAGTAGCTCAGAAGAGACCCAGTACTTC
NA	TRBD1	TRBV5-1	TRBJ1-2	CASSDQQGSAYGYTF	TGCGCCAGCAGCGACCAACAGGGGAGTGCCTATGGCTACACCTTC
NA	TRBD1	TRBV6-5	TRBJ1-5	CASSYRDRHQPQHF	TGTGCCAGCAGTTACAGGGACAGACATCAGCCCCAGCATTTT
NA	TRBD1	TRBV3-1/TRBV3-2	TRBJ2-7	CASSLRQGLSSYEQYF	TGTGCCAGCAGCCTCCGACAGGGTTTAAGCTCCTACGAGCAGTACTTC
NA	NA	TRBV5-1	TRBJ1-2	CASSRTGTGGYTF	TGCGCCAGCAGCCGAACGGGGACTGGGGGCTACACCTTC
NA	NA	TRBV11-3	TRBJ2-2	CASSFVNTGELFF	TGTGCCAGCAGCTTTGTAAACACCGGGGAGCTGTTTTTT
NA	TRBD1	TRBV3-1/TRBV3-2	TRBJ1-5	CASSPTGGRDQPQHF	TGTGCCAGCAGCCCGACAGGGGGCCGGGATCAGCCCCAGCATTTT
NA	TRBD1	TRBV5-4	TRBJ2-7	CASSFRDRTYEQYF	TGTGCCAGCAGCTTCCGGGACAGAACCTACGAGCAGTACTTC
NA	NA	TRBV5-6	TRBJ1-1	CASSFPTGGYTEAFF	TGTGCCAGCAGCTTCCCCACCGGCGGGTACACTGAAGCTTTCTTT
once	NA	TRBV29-1	TRBJ1-2	CSVAGGLGYTF	TGCAGCGTTGCGGGGGGGCTTGGCTACACCTTC
NA	TRBD2	TRBV11-2	TRBJ2-7	CASSLNIPGAGGHEQYF	TGTGCCAGCAGCTTAAATATACCGGGAGCGGGAGGGCACGAGCAGTACTTC
NA	NA	TRBV12-2	TRBJ1-6	CASRFLECADNSPLHF	TGTGCAAGTCGCTTCCTAGAGTGTGCGGATAATTCACCCCTCCACTTT
NA	NA	TRBV3-1/TRBV3-2	TRBJ2-1	CASSQALTEPYNEQFF	TGTGCCAGCAGCCAAGCCCTGACTGAGCCGTACAATGAGCAGTTCTTC
NA	TRBD1	TRBV5-6	TRBJ2-2	CASCGTGKSGELFF	TGTGCCAGCTGCGGGACAGGGAAATCCGGGGAGCTGTTTTTT
NA	NA	TRBV6-5	TRBJ1-4	CASSHQDRHNEKLFF	TGTGCCAGCAGTCACCAGGACAGACACAATGAAAAACTGTTTTTT
NA	NA	TRBV7-2	TRBJ2-3	CASSLLVADTQYF	TGTGCCAGCAGCTTATTGGTTGCGGATACGCAGTATTTT
once	TRBD1	TRBV18	TRBJ2-3	CASSYLPTGGTTDTQYF	TGTGCCAGCTCCTACCTTCCCACAGGGGGAACCACAGATACGCAGTATTTT
NA	TRBD1	TRBV14	TRBJ2-1	CASSRVWTGGNEQFF	TGTGCCAGCAGCCGCGTCTGGACAGGGGGGAATGAGCAGTTCTTC
NA	NA	TRBV25-1	TRBJ1-2	CASSDRVNYGYTF	TGTGCCAGCAGTGACAGGGTTAACTATGGCTACACCTTC
NA	NA	TRBV12-3/TRBV12-4	TRBJ1-1	CASSLRGNTEAFF	TGTGCCAGCAGTCTCAGGGGGAACACTGAAGCTTTCTTT
NA	NA	TRBV19	TRBJ1-5	CASTADGGGNQPQHF	TGTGCCAGTACCGCGGACGGGGGGGGCAATCAGCCCCAGCATTTT